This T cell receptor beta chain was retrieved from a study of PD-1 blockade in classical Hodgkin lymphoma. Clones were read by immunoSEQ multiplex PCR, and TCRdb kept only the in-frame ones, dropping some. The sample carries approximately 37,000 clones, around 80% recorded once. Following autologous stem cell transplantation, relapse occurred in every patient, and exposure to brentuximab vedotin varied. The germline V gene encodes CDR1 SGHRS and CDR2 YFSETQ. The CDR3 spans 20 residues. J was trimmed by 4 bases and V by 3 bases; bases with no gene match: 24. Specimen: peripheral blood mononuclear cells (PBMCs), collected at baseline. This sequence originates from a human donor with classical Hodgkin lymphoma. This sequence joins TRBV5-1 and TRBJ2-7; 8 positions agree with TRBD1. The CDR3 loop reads CASSWTLGQGKGGEPYEQYF. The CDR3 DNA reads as TGCGCCAGCAGCTGGACCTTAGGACAGGGCAAAGGTGGGGAGCCTTACGAGCAGTACTTC. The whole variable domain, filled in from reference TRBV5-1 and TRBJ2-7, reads KAGVTQTPRYLIKTRGQQVTLSCSPISGHRSVSWYQQTPGQGLQFLFEYFSETQRNKGNFPGRFSGRQFSNSRSEMNVSTLELGDSALYLCASSWTLGQGKGGEPYEQYFGPGTRLTVT.